This T cell receptor beta chain was documented in a study of shared clonotypes between healthy human individuals. Trimming took off 1 base at V and 5 bases at J, with 8 bases between the two ends. The CDR3 has 13 residues. Germline CDR1 SGHVS, CDR2 FQNEAQ. With regard to this clone: Antigen: not known.

Sequencing used immunoSEQ multiplex PCR; TCRdb keeps in-frame clones, though not all of them. The sample has 1,400,000 or so clones; just under 99% are singletons. General study results and limits: Sampling included only blood; tissue repertoires likely differ.

The sequence was collected from a man aged 25 to 45 in good health. The V call is TRBV7-8, the J call TRBJ2-5, with D perhaps matching TRBD2 (5 bases). What was sequenced was naive CD4+ T cells sorted from blood. Sample subset: CD45RA+ positively selected. The CDR3 region has the DNA TGTGCCAGCAGCTTAGGAGGGAAGGAGACCCAGTACTTC. Protein product: CASSLGGKETQYF.